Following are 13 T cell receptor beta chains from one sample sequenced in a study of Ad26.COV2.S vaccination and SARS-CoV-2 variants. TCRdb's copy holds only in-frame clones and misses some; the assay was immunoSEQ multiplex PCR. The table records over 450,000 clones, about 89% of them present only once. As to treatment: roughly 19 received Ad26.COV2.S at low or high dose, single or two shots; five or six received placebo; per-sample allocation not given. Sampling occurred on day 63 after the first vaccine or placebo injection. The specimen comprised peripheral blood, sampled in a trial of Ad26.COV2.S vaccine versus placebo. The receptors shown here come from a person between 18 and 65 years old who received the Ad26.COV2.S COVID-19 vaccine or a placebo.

This chain's CDR3 is CASSCRDNYEQYF. CDR3 nucleotide sequence: TGTGCCAGCAGCTGCCGGGACAACTACGAGCAGTACTTC. The chain is built from TRBV7-4 and TRBJ2-7; maybe TRBD1 (6 bases). The CDR3 is 13 amino acids. The germline V gene encodes CDR1 SGHVT and CDR2 SQSDAQ. Trimming cost V 4 bases and J 3 bases, with 10 bases left between them.

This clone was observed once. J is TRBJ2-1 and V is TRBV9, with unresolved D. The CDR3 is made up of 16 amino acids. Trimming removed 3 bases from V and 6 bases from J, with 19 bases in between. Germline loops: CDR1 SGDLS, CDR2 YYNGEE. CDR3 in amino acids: CASSGNGYVWGNEQFF. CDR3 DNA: TGTGCCAGCAGCGGGAATGGATACGTATGGGGCAATGAGCAGTTCTTC.

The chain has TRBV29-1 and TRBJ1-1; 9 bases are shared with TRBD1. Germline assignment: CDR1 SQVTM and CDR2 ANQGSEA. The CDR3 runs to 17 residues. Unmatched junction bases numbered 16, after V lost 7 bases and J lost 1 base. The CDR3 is CSAVGELGTGPNTEAFF. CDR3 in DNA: TGCAGCGCTGTTGGGGAGCTCGGGACAGGGCCGAACACTGAAGCTTTCTTT.

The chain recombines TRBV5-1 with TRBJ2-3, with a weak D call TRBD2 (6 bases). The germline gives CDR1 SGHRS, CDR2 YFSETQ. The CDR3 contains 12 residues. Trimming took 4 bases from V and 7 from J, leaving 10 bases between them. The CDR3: CASSPEGYTQYF. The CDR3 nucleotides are TGCGCCAGCAGCCCGGAGGGCTATACGCAGTATTTT. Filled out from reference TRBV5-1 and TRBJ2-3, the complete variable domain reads KAGVTQTPRYLIKTRGQQVTLSCSPISGHRSVSWYQQTPGQGLQFLFEYFSETQRNKGNFPGRFSGRQFSNSRSEMNVSTLELGDSALYLCASSPEGYTQYFGPGTRLTVL.

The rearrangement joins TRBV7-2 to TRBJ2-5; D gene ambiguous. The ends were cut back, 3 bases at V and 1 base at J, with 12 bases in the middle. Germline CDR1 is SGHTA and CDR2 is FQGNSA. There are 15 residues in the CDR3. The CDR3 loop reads CASSFIVAGQETQYF. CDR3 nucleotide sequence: TGTGCCAGCAGCTTTATCGTGGCAGGCCAAGAGACCCAGTACTTC.

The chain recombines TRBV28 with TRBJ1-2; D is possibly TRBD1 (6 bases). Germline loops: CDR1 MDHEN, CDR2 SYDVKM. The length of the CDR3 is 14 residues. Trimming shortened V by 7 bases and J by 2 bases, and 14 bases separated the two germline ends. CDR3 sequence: CASTPGGANYGYTF. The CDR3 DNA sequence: TGTGCCAGCACTCCTGGGGGGGCGAACTATGGCTACACCTTC.

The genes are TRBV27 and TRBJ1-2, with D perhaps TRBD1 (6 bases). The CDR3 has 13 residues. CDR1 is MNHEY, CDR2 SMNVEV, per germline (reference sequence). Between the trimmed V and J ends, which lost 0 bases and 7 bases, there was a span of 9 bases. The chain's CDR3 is CASSLSPRGGYTF. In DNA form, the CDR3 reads TGTGCCAGCAGTTTATCCCCCAGGGGTGGCTACACCTTC.

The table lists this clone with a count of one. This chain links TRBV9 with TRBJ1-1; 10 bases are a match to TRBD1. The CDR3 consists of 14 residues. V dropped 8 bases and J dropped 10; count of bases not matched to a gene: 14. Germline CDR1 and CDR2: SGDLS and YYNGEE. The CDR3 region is CARPTGTGEIGAFF. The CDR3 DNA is TGTGCCAGGCCCACCGGGACAGGGGAAATCGGAGCTTTCTTT.

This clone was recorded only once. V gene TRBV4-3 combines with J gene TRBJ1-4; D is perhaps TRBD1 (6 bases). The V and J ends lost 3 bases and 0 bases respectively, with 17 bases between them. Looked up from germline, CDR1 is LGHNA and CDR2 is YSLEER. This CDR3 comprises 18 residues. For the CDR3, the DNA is TGCGCCAGCAGCCAGGGGGGCGCCCCGGGAGCAACTAATGAAAAACTGTTTTTT. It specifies CASSQGGAPGATNEKLFF.

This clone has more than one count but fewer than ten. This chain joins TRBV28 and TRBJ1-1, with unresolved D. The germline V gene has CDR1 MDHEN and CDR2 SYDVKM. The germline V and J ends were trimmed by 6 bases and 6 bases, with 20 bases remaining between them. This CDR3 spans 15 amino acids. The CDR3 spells CASSPRGGWAAEAFF. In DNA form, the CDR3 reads TGTGCCAGCAGCCCCCGGGGAGGGTGGGCTGCTGAAGCTTTCTTT.

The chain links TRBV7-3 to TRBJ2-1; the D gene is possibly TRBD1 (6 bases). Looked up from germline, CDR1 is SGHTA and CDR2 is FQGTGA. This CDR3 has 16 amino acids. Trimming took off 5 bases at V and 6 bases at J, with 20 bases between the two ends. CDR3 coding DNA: TGTGCCAGCAGCCCCGTGGAGGTGGGCAGGGGCAATGAGCAGTTCTTC. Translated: CASSPVEVGRGNEQFF.

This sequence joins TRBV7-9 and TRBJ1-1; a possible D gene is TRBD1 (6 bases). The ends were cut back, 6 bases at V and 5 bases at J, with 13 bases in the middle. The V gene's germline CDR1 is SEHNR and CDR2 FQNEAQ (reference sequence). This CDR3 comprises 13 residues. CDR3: CASRRNRDTEAFF. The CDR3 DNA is TGTGCCAGCAGACGGAACAGGGATACTGAAGCTTTCTTT. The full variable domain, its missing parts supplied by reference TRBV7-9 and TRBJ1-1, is DTGVSQNPRHKITKRGQNVTFRCDPISEHNRLYWYRQTLGQGPEFLTYFQNEAQLEKSRLLSDRFSAERPKGSFSTLEIQRTEQGDSAMYLCASRRNRDTEAFFGQGTRLTVV.

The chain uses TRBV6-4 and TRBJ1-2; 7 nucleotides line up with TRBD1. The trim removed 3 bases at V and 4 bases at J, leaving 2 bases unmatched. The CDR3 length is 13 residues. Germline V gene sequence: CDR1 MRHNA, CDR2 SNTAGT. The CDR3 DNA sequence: TGTGCCAGCAGTGAACAGGGGACCTATGGCTACACCTTC. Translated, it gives CASSEQGTYGYTF.